This is a list of T cell receptor beta chains from one sample in a study of regulatory T cells in long-lasting Graves disease. One entry per CDR3 protein results from TCRdb running MiXCR on the multiplex PCR reads. The sample has under 500,000 distinct CDR3 sequences, over 15% seen once. Separately, the same data were catalogued under a study of T cells in Graves' hyperthyroidism and ophthalmopathy.

The sequencing used peripheral blood mononuclear cells (PBMCs), collected at new diagnosis, from a patient treated with antithyroid drugs. The receptor set was obtained from a woman in her twenties or thirties with Graves disease. Both conserved end residues are part of each CDR3. A D gene is named only where the DNA matches it firmly.

D	V	J	CDR3
TRBD2	TRBV15	TRBJ2-2	CATSRDPGLAGGELFF
TRBD2	TRBV18	TRBJ2-3	CASSPPRESTDTQYF
NA	TRBV2	TRBJ1-1	CASSERLPENTEAFF
NA	TRBV28	TRBJ1-1	CASSMGRMNTEAFF
NA	TRBV9	TRBJ1-1	CASSVGELNTEAFF
NA	TRBV28	TRBJ2-7	CASSLAGLGYEQYF
NA	TRBV18	TRBJ1-5	CASSPWGNRNQPQHF
TRBD1	TRBV15	TRBJ2-3	CATSRAGQGISDTQYF
NA	TRBV28	TRBJ1-6	CASSLGYGYRSPLHF
NA	TRBV4-3	TRBJ1-1	CASSLYQGGDTEAFF
NA	TRBV12-3/TRBV12-4	TRBJ2-7	CASSSRARGYEQYF
TRBD2	TRBV4-3	TRBJ2-7	CASSPSLAGGDYEQYF
NA	TRBV14	TRBJ2-1	CASSPNLGQNNEQFF
NA	TRBV30	TRBJ1-2	CAWSFGYYGYTF
NA	TRBV5-1	TRBJ1-4	CASRGSPGPTNEKLFF
TRBD2	TRBV27	TRBJ2-5	CASQTSGSMETQYF
TRBD1	TRBV13	TRBJ2-7	CASSLFGDSLSYEQYF
TRBD2	TRBV6-1	TRBJ2-5	CASSEKVAGGGETQYF
TRBD2	TRBV25-1	TRBJ2-1	CASSDYSGRSSYNEQFF
TRBD2	TRBV28	TRBJ2-3	CASSPAGLARTDTQYF
TRBD2	TRBV28	NA	CASSDLGAGDGNEQFF
TRBD2	TRBV20-1	TRBJ2-7	CSAQTSGRASEQYF
NA	TRBV10-3	TRBJ2-6	CASSEFEGANVLTF
NA	TRBV7-8	TRBJ1-6	CASSWTLSNNSPLHF
NA	TRBV10-2	TRBJ2-2	CASSDLTGELFF